This T cell receptor (beta chain) was profiled in a study of T-cell reconstitution after alpha-beta-depleted transplantation in children. Study results and limitations: By one year post-transplant, T-cell counts and diversity largely arose from T cells that were newly produced. Where alpha-beta T cells came from about two months after transplant was reportedly several hundred expanded graft clones.

The CDR3 length is 13 residues. V was cut by 4 bases and J by 2 bases, with 8 bases left in between. Preparation of the TCRbeta library used unique molecular identifiers. MiXCR, run by TCRdb on the PCR reads, gives a single entry per CDR3 protein. The profile shows 250,000 to 300,000 distinct CDR3 sequences, 9.5% to 13% of them singletons. This clonotype was recorded at least ten times. Its target is unknown. The TCR originated in a male patient under 10 years old who had a stem cell transplant for chronic granulomatous disease, so the T cells may come from the graft donor. V gene TRBV12-3 or TRBV12-4 combines with J gene TRBJ1-2; D not resolved. Specimen: peripheral blood, collected 180 days after TCRalphabeta/CD19-depleted stem cell transplant. CDR3 residues: CASSSTTNYGYTF. DNA of the CDR3: TGTGCCAGCAGTTCTACTACGAACTATGGCTACACCTTC.